This T cell receptor beta chain stems from a study of liver allograft versus peripheral blood T cells. Across the study: The authors compared T cell receptor repertoires in transplanted livers with recipients' peripheral blood repertoires.

The CDR3 covers 15 residues. V lost 6 bases to trimming and J lost 6 bases; unmatched junction nucleotides: 5. From germline, CDR1 is MNHEY and CDR2 SVGEGT. TCRdb re-called the reads with MiXCR, one entry per CDR3 protein. The profile shows about 12,000 distinct CDR3 sequences, 25% to 35% of them singletons. Relative to its sample, this clonotype is medium-sized. Its specificity is not known. Findings of the study overall: In liver allografts, T cell receptor repertoires reportedly differed from the repertoires found in peripheral blood.

The sequence was obtained from a human patient who had a liver transplant. Some T cells may be the graft donor's. This sequence joins TRBV6-2 or TRBV6-3 and TRBJ2-2; 12 nucleotides agree with TRBD2. The CDR3 DNA follows: TGTGCCAGCAGGAGGACTAGCGGGGTTGCCGGGGAGCTGTTTTTT. It encodes CASRRTSGVAGELFF.